What follows is one T cell receptor beta chain and its context. What it recognizes is unknown. These data originate in a study of identical twins. Overall study findings and caveats: Compared with unrelated sharing, twin-shared out-of-frame alpha sequences had more low-probability sequences. Monozygotic twin pairs showed more out-of-frame TCR alpha sharing than models estimated.

Template switching, a step in the protocol, added a universal primer site, and cDNA carried unique molecular identifiers. Via MiXCR, TCRdb re-called the 5' RACE reads, giving one row per CDR3 protein. The profile shows under 900,000 distinct CDR3 sequences, around a sixth of them singletons. The CDR3 contains 12 residues. V was cut by 3 bases and J by 9 bases, with 15 bases left in between. Germline CDR1 is DFQATT and CDR2 is SNEGSKA (reference sequence). The same sample was also studied in work on T cells expressing NK-cell markers. As reported in that work: The dominant NKG2C+ clonotypes represented about 1.0-7.5% of CD8+ T cells in several donors.

The V call is TRBV20-1, the J call TRBJ2-7; the D call may be TRBD1 or TRBD2 (5 bases each). This receptor was obtained from a woman aged 18-29 years in good health. The sequenced material came from PBMCs. Here the CDR3 DNA reads TGCAGTGCTAGGGGTTGGGGGATAGGGCAGTACTTC. Encoded protein: CSARGWGIGQYF.